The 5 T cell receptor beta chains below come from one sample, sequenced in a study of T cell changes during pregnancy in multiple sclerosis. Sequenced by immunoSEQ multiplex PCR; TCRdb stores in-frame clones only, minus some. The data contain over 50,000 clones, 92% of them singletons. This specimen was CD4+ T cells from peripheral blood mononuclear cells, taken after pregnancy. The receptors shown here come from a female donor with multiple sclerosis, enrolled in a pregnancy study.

The DNA of the CDR3 is TGTGCCAGCGGACTAGCGGGAGGATATTACAATGAGCAGTTCTTC. Residues: CASGLAGGYYNEQFF. This chain connects TRBV7-9 to TRBJ2-1; TRBD2 matches at 14 bases. Trimming removed 8 bases from V and 4 bases from J; junction bases left unmatched: 4. The CDR3 sequence is 15 residues long. Germline lookup yields CDR1 SEHNR and CDR2 FQNEAQ (reference sequence).

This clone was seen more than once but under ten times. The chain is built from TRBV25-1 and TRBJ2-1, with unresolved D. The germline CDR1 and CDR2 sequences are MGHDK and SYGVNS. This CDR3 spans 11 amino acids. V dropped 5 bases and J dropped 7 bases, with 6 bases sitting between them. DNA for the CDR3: TGTGCCAGCAGTCCTCTTAATGAGCAGTTCTTC. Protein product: CASSPLNEQFF.

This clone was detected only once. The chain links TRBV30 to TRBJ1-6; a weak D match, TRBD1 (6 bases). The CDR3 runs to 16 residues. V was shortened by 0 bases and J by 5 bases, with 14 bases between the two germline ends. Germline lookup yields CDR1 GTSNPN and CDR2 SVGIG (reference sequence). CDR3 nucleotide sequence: TGTGCCTGGAGTGTAGCGGTAAGGACAGATAATTCACCCCTCCACTTT. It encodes CAWSVAVRTDNSPLHF. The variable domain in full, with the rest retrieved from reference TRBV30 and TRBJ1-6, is SQTIHQWPATLVQPVGSPLSLECTVEGTSNPNLYWYRQAAGRGLQLLFYSVGIGQISSEVPQNLSASRPQDRQFILSSKKLLLSDSGFYLCAWSVAVRTDNSPLHFGNGTRLTVT.

CDR3 nucleotides: TGTGCCAGCAGCTTGTTAGCGGGGCAAGAGACCCAGTACTTC. This gives the protein CASSLLAGQETQYF. This chain connects TRBV7-6 to TRBJ2-5; 8 nucleotides agree with TRBD2. Germline V gives CDR1 SGHVS, CDR2 FNYEAQ. The length of the CDR3 is 14 residues. With 3 bases clipped from V and 2 bases from J, the junction kept 2 bases outside the gene matches. The complete variable domain, with remaining parts taken from reference TRBV7-6 and TRBJ2-5, reads GAGVSQSPRYKVTKRGQDVALRCDPISGHVSLYWYRQALGQGPEFLTYFNYEAQQDKSGLPNDRFSAERPEGSISTLTIQRTEQRDSAMYRCASSLLAGQETQYFGPGTRLLVL.

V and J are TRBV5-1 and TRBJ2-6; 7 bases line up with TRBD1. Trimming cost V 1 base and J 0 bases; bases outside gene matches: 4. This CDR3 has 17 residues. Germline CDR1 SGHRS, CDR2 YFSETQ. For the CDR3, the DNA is TGCGCCAGCAGCTTGAGGACAGGACGCTCTGGGGCCAACGTCCTGACTTTC. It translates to CASSLRTGRSGANVLTF.